The 2 T cell receptor beta chains presented below share a single source sample, sequenced in a study of blood T cell repertoires in COVID-19. Here immunoSEQ multiplex PCR was the method, and the copy in TCRdb shows in-frame clones only, minus some. The data show around 450,000 clones, 90% seen once. The sample was PBMCs or T cells enriched from blood (not recorded which). These receptor sequences come from a young man who had recovered from COVID-19.

V usage is TRBV7-9 and J usage is TRBJ2-1; weak D call: TRBD2 (6 bases). The germline V gene has CDR1 SEHNR and CDR2 FQNEAQ (reference sequence). This CDR3 contains 16 residues. The V end was cut by 3 bases, the J end by 8 bases, with 20 bases between. DNA for the CDR3: TGTGCCAGCAGCTTCTTCGGGGGTAGATTGGTCCATGAGCAGTTCTTC. This translates into CASSFFGGRLVHEQFF.

The sample holds a few counts of this clone. This chain uses TRBV29-1 with TRBJ1-2; D not certain. This CDR3 has 13 residues. CDR1 and CDR2 from the germline V gene are SQVTM and ANQGSEA. V dropped 4 bases and J dropped 4 bases, with 13 bases sitting between them. CDR3 DNA sequence: TGCAGCGTTGGGCCGGAGGGTCTCTATGGCTACACCTTC. This translates into CSVGPEGLYGYTF.